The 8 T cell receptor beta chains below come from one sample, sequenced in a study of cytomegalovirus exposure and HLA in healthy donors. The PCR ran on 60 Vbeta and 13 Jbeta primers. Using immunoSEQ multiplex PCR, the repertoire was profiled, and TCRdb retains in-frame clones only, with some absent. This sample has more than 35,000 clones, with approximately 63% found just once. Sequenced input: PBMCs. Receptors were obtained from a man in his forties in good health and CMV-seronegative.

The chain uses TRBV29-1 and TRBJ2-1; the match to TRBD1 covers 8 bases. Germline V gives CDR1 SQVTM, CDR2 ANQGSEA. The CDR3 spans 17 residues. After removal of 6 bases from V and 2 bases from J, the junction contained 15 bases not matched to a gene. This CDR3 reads CSVETGHPGQAYNEQFF. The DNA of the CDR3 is TGCAGCGTCGAGACCGGACACCCGGGACAGGCCTACAATGAGCAGTTCTTC.

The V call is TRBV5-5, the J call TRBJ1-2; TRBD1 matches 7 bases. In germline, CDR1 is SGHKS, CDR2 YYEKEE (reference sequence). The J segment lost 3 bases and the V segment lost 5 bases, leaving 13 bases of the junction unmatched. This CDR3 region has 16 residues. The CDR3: CASRYYRGIRDYGYTF. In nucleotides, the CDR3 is TGTGCCAGCAGATACTACAGGGGCATCCGGGACTATGGCTACACCTTC.

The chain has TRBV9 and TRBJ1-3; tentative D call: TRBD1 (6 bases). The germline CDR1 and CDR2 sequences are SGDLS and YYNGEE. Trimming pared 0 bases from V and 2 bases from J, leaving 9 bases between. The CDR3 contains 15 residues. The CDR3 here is CASSVEGGAGNTIYF. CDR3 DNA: TGTGCCAGCAGCGTAGAAGGGGGAGCTGGAAACACCATATATTTT.

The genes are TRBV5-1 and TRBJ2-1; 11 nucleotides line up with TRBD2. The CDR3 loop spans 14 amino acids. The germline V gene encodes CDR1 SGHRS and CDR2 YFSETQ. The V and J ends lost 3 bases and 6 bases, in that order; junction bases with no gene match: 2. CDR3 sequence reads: CASSYGTSGNEQFF. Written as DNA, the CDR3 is TGCGCCAGCAGCTACGGGACTAGCGGCAATGAGCAGTTCTTC.

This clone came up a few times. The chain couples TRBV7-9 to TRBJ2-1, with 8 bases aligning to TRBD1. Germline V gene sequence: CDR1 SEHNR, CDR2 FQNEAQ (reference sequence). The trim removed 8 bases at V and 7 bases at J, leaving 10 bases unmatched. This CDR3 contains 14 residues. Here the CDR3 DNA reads TGTGCCAGCCGTCTCCAGGGGGCGGGAAATGAGCAGTTCTTC. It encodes CASRLQGAGNEQFF. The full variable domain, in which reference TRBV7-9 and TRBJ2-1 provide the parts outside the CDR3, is DTGVSQNPRHKITKRGQNVTFRCDPISEHNRLYWYRQTLGQGPEFLTYFQNEAQLEKSRLLSDRFSAERPKGSFSTLEIQRTEQGDSAMYLCASRLQGAGNEQFFGPGTRLTVL.

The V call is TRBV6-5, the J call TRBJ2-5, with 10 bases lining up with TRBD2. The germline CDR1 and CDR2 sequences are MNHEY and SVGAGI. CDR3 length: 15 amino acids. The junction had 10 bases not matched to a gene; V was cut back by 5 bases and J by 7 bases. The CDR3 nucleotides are TGTGCCAGCAGTATGGGCAGCGGGGGGGCCGGGACCCAGTACTTC. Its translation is CASSMGSGGAGTQYF.

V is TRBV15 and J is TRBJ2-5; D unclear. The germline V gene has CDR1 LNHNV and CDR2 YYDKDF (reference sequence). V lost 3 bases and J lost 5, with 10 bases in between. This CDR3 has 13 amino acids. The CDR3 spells CATSSAVYETQYF. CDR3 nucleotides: TGTGCCACCAGCAGTGCGGTATATGAGACCCAGTACTTC. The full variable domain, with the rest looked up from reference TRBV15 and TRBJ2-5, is DAMVIQNPRYQVTQFGKPVTLSCSQTLNHNVMYWYQQKSSQAPKLLFHYYDKDFNNEADTPDNFQSRRPNTSFCFLDIRSPGLGDTAMYLCATSSAVYETQYFGPGTRLLVL.

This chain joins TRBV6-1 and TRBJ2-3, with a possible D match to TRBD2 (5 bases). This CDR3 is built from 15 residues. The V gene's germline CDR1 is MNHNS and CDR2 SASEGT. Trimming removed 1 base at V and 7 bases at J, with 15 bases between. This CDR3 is CASSEGTWVKNTQYF. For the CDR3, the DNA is TGTGCCAGCAGTGAAGGGACTTGGGTCAAAAATACGCAGTATTTT.